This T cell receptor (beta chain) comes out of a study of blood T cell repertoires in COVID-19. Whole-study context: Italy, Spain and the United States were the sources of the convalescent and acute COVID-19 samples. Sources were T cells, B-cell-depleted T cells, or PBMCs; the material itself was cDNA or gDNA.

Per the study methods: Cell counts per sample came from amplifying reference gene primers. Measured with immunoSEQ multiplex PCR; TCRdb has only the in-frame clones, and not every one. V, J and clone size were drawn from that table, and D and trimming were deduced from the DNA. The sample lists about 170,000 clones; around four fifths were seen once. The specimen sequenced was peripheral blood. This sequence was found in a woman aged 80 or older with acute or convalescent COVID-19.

The CDR3 bases are TGTGCCAGCAGTTTACGGGACAGGTCTTATGGCTACACCTTC. Amino acid sequence: CASSLRDRSYGYTF. V and J are TRBV28 and TRBJ1-2, with 8 bases aligning to TRBD1. The CDR3 loop spans 14 amino acids. Germline trimming cut 2 bases from V and 5 bases from J; bases unmatched to any gene: 4. The germline V gene encodes CDR1 MDHEN and CDR2 SYDVKM.